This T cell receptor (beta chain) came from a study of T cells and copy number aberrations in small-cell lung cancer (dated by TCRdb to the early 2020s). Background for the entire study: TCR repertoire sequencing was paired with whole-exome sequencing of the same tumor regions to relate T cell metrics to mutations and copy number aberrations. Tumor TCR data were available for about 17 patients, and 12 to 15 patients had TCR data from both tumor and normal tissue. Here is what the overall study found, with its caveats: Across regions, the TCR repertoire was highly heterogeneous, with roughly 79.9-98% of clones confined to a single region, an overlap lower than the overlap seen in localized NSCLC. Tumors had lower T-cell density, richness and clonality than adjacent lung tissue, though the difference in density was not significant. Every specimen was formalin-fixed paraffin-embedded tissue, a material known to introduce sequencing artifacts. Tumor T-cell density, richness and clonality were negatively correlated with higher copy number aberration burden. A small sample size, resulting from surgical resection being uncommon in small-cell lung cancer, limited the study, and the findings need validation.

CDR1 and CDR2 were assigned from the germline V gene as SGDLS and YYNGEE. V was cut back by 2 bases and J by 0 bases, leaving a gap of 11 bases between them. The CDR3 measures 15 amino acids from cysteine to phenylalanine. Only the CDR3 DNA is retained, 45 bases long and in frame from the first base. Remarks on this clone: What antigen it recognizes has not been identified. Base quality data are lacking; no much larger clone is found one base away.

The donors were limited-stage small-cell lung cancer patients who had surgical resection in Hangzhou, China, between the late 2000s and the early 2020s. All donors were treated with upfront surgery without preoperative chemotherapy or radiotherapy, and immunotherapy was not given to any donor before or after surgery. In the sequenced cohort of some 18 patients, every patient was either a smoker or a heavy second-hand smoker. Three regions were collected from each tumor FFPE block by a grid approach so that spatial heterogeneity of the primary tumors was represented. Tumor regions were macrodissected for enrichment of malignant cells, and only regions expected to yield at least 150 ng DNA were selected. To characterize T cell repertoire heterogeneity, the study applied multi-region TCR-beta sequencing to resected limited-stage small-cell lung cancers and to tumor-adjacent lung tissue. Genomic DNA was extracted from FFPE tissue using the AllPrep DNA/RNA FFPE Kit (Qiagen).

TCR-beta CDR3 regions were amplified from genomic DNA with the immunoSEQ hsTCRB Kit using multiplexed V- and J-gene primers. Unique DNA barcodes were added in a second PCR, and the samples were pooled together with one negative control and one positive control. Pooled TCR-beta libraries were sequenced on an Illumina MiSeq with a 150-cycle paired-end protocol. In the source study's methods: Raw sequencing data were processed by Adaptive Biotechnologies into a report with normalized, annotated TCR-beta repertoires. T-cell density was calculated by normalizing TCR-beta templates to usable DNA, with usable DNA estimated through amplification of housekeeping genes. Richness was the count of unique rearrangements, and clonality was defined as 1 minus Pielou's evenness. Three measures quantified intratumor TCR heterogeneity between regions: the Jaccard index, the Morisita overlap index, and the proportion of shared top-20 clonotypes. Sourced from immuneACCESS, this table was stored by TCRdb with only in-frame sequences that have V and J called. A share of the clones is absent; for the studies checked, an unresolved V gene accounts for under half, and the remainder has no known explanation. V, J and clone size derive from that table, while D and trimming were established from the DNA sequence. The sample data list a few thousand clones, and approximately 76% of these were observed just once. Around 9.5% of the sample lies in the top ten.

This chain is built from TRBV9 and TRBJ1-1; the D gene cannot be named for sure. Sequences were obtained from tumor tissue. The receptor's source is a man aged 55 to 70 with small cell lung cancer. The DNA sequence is TGTGCCAGCAGCGTTTCGACAACCTTGAACACTGAAGCTTTCTTT. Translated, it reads CASSVSTTLNTEAFF.